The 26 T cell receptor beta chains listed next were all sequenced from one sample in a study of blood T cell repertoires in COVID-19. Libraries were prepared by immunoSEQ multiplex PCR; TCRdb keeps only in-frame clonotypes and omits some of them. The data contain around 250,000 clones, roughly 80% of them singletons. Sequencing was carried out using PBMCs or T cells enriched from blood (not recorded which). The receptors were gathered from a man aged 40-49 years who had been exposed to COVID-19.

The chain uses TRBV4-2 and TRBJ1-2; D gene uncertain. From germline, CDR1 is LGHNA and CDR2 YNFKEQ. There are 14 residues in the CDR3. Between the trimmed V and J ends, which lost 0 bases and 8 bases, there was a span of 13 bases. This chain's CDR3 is CASSQDFPGNGYTF. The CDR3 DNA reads TGTGCCAGCAGCCAAGATTTTCCGGGTAACGGCTACACCTTC.

CDR3 sequence reads: CASSLRDTATSPLHF. The DNA of the CDR3 is TGTGCCAGCAGCCTCCGGGACACGGCAACTTCACCCCTCCACTTT. V is TRBV3-1 (or the pseudogene TRBV3-2) and J is TRBJ1-6, with D possibly being TRBD1 (6 bases). This CDR3 contains 15 residues. The germline V gene encodes CDR1 LGHDT and CDR2 YNNKEL (reference sequence). V was cut by 4 bases and J by 9 bases, with 16 bases left in between.

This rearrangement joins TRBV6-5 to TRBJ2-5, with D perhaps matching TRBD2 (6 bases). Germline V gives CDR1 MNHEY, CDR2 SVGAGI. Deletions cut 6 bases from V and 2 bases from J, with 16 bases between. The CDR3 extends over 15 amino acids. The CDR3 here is CASRDPGGGQETQYF. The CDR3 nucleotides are TGTGCCAGCAGGGACCCTGGGGGAGGACAAGAGACCCAGTACTTC.

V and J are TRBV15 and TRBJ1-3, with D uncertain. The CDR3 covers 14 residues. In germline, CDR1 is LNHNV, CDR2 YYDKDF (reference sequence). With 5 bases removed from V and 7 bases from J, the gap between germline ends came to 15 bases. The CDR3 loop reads CATSQTLGPNTIYF. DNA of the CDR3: TGTGCCACCAGCCAGACGCTAGGTCCGAACACCATATATTTT.

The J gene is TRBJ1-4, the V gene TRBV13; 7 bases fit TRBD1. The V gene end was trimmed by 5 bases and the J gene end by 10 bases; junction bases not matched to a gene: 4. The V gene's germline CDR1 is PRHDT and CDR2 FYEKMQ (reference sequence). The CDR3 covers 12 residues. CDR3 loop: CASSMTGRKLFF. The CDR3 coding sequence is TGTGCCAGCAGCATGACAGGGAGAAAACTGTTTTTT. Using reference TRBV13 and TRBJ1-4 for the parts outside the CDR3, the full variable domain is AAGVIQSPRHLIKEKRETATLKCYPIPRHDTVYWYQQGPGQDPQFLISFYEKMQSDKGSIPDRFSAQQFSDYHSELNMSSLELGDSALYFCASSMTGRKLFFGSGTQLSVL.

The CDR3 here is CASSPSGQQETQYF. CDR3 bases: TGCGCCAGCAGCCCGTCGGGACAGCAAGAGACCCAGTACTTC. The genes are TRBV5-1 and TRBJ2-5; 7 nucleotides agree with TRBD1. The V gene's germline CDR1 is SGHRS and CDR2 YFSETQ. The CDR3 contains 14 residues. V was pared by 4 bases and J by 2 bases, with 5 bases of the junction left unmatched.

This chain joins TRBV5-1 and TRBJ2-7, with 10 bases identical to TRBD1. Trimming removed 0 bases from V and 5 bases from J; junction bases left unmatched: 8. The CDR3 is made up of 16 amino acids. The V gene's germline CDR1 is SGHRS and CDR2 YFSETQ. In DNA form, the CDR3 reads TGCGCCAGCAGCTTGGGCCAGACAGGGGGCTTGAACGAGCAGTACTTC. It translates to CASSLGQTGGLNEQYF.

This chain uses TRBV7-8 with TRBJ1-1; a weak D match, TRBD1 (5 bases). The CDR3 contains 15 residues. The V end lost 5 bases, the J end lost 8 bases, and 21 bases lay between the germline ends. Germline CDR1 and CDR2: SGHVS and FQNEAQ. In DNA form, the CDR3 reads TGTGCCAGCAGCGGACCCTTCCTCAGGAGACAGGAAGCTTTCTTT. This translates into CASSGPFLRRQEAFF.

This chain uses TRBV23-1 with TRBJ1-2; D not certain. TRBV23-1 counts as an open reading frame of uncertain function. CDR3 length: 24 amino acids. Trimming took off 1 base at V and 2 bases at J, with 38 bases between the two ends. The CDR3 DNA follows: TGCGCCAGCAGTCAATTCGTTAACCAAGAGTCGGGAGTGAGGCCTCGGGAAAACAACTATGGCTACACCTTC. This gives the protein CASSQFVNQESGVRPRENNYGYTF.

CDR3 amino acids: CAISEGSQYNEQFF. CDR3 bases: TGTGCCATCAGTGAAGGGAGCCAGTACAATGAGCAGTTCTTC. The chain employs TRBV10-3 and TRBJ2-1; possible D gene TRBD2, 5 bases. This CDR3 is 14 amino acids long. The germline gives CDR1 ENHRY, CDR2 SYGVKD. The V gene lost 3 bases and the J gene lost 4 bases, with 10 bases spanning the gap.

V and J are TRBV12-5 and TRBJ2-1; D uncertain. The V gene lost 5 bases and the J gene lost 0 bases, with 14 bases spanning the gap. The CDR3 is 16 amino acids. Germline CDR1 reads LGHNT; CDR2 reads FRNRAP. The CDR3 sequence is CASGALLLSSYNEQFF. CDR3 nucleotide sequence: TGTGCTAGTGGTGCCCTTCTTCTCAGCTCCTACAATGAGCAGTTCTTC.

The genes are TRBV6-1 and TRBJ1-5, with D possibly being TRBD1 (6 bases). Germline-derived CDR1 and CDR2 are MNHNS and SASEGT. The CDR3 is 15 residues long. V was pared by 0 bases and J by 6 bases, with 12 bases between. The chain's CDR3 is CASSEAQGRGQPQHF. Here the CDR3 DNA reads TGTGCCAGCAGTGAAGCCCAGGGGAGGGGTCAGCCCCAGCATTTT.

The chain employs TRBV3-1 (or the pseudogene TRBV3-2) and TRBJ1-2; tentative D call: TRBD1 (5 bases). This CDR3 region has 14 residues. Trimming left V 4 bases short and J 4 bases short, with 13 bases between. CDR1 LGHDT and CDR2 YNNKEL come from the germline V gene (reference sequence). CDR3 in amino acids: CASSPGGGIYGYTF. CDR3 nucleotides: TGTGCCAGCAGCCCCGGCGGGGGTATCTATGGCTACACCTTC.

The chain's CDR3 is CASSQTTVNNSPLHF. Here the CDR3 DNA reads TGCGCCAGCAGCCAGACGACAGTTAATAATTCACCCCTCCACTTT. The chain combines TRBV4-1 with TRBJ1-6; the D gene is possibly TRBD1 (5 bases). Trimming left V 3 bases short and J 5 bases short, with 11 bases between. This CDR3 is 15 amino acids long. Germline-derived CDR1 and CDR2 are MGHRA and YSYEKL.

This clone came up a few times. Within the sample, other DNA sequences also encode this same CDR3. The CDR3 reads CASSLDPGIPSGEQYF. The CDR3 coding sequence is TGCGCCAGCAGCTTGGACCCCGGGATCCCATCTGGCGAGCAGTACTTC. V usage is TRBV5-1 and J usage is TRBJ2-7; a possible D gene is TRBD2 (5 bases). Trimming took off 0 bases at V and 6 bases at J, with 19 bases between the two ends. CDR1 is SGHRS and CDR2 is YFSETQ in the germline V gene. The CDR3 is made up of 16 amino acids.

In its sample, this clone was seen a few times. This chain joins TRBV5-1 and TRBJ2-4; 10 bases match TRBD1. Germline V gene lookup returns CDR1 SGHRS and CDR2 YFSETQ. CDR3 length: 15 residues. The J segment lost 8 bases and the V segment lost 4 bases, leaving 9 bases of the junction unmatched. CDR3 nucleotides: TGCGCCAGCAGCCCGGCTCGACAGGGGGCGGACATTCAGTACTTC. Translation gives CASSPARQGADIQYF.

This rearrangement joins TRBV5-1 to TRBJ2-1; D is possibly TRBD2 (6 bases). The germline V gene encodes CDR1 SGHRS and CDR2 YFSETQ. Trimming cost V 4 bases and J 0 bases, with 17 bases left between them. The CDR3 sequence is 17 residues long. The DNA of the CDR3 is TGCGCCAGCAGCCGTCAGCCGAGTAGCGGCTCCTACAATGAGCAGTTCTTC. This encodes CASSRQPSSGSYNEQFF.

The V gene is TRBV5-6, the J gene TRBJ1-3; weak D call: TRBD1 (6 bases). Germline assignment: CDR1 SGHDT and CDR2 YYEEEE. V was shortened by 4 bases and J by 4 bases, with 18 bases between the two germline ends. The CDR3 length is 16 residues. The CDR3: CASSPGGGRTGNTIYF. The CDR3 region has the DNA TGTGCCAGCAGCCCGGGGGGCGGCAGGACGGGAAACACCATATATTTT.

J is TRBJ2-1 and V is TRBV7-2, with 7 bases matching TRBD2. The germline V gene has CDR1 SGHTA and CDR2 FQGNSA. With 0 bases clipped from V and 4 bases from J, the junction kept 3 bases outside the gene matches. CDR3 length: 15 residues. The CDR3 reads CASSLATSSYNEQFF. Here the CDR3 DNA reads TGTGCCAGCAGCTTAGCGACTAGCAGTTACAATGAGCAGTTCTTC.

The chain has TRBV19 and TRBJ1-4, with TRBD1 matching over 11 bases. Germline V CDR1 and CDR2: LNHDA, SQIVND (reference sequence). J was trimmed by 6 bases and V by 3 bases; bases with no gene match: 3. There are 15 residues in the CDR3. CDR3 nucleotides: TGTGCCAGTAGTATCCCGGGACAGGGGGATGAAAAACTGTTTTTT. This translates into CASSIPGQGDEKLFF.

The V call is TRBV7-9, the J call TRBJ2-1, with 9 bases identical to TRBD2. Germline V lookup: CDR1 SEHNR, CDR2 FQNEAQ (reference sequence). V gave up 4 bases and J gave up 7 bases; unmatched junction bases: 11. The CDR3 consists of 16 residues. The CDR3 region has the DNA TGTGCCAGCAGCTCGCCCGGGCTAGCGGGATTAAATGAGCAGTTCTTC. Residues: CASSSPGLAGLNEQFF.

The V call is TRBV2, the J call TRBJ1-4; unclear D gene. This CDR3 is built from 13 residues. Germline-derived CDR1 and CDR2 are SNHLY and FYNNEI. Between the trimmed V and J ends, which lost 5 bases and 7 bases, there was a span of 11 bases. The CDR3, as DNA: TGTGCCAGCAGTCGTTCCCAGGTTGAAAAACTGTTTTTT. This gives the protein CASSRSQVEKLFF.

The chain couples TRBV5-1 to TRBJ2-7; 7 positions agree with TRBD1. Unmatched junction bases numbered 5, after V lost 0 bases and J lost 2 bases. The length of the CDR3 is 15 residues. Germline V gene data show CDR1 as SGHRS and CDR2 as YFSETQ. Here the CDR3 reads CASSLAWDRPYEQYF. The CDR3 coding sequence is TGCGCCAGCAGCTTGGCATGGGACAGACCCTACGAGCAGTACTTC.

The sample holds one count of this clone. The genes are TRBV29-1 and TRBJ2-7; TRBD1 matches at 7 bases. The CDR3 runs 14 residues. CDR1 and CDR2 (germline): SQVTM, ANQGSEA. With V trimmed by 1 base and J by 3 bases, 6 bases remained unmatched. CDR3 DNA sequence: TGCAGCGTTGAAGGTACAGGGGTAGACTACGAGCAGTACTTC. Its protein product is CSVEGTGVDYEQYF.

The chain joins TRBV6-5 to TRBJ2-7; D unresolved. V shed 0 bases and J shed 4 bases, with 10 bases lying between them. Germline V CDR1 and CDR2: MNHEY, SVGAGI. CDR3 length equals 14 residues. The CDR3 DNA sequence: TGTGCCAGCAGTTACTCCTACCGCTCTTACGAGCAGTACTTC. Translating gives CASSYSYRSYEQYF.

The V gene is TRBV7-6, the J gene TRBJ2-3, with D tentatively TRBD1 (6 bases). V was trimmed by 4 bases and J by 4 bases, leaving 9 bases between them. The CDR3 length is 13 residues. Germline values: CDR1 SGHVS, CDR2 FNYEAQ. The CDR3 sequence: CASSYGGSDTQYF. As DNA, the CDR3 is TGTGCCAGCAGCTATGGGGGCTCAGATACGCAGTATTTT.